A selection of T cell receptor beta chains follows, all from one sample in a study of blood T cell repertoires in COVID-19. Clones were sequenced by immunoSEQ multiplex PCR, and TCRdb holds only the in-frame ones, with some missing. The table has approximately 200,000 clones, around 84% seen once. Specimen: PBMCs or T cells enriched from blood (not recorded which). Receptor source: a man aged 35 to 55 who had recovered from COVID-19. CDR3s include the opening cysteine and the closing phenylalanine or tryptophan. The D gene is left open where the match is weak. Size tells how often a clone was seen (once, few, many) or the class of an expanded clone, and some rows leave it out.

cdr3_nt cdr3_aa j_call clone_size d_call v_call
TGTGCCAGCAGGGAGGGTTCGGGACAGATATACGAGCAGTACTTC CASREGSGQIYEQYF TRBJ2-7 NA NA TRBV6-5
TGTGCCAGCAGCTTAGATTACGGGGGACTAGCTGGGTACGAGCAGTACTTC CASSLDYGGLAGYEQYF TRBJ2-7 NA TRBD2 TRBV7-2
TGTGCCAGCAGTTCGTCGGGACTTAGGGGCGAGCAGTACTTC CASSSSGLRGEQYF TRBJ2-7 NA NA TRBV6-5
TGTGCCACCAGTGACCCTCGACAGGGAGGAGGGGGCTACACCTTC CATSDPRQGGGGYTF TRBJ1-2 NA TRBD1 TRBV24-1
TGTGCCAGCAGCTTAAGCACTTCACAAGAGACCCAGTACTTC CASSLSTSQETQYF TRBJ2-5 NA NA TRBV7-9
TGTGCCACCAGTGATTTAAACAGGGGAAACACTGAAGCTTTCTTT CATSDLNRGNTEAFF TRBJ1-1 NA TRBD1 TRBV24-1
TGCGCCAGCAGCCAAGTCGGGAAAATTAATGAAAAACTGTTTTTT CASSQVGKINEKLFF TRBJ1-4 NA NA TRBV4-1
TGTGCCAGCCCCATGCCAGGGAGGGGTAGCGGGTTTATTCCCTACGAGCAGTACTTC CASPMPGRGSGFIPYEQYF TRBJ2-7 NA TRBD2 TRBV19
TGTGCCAGCTCATATGGACAGGTCACAGATACGCAGTATTTT CASSYGQVTDTQYF TRBJ2-3 NA TRBD1 TRBV18
TGCGCCAGCAGCCAATCACTAAAGCTTGATAATTCACCCCTCCACTTT CASSQSLKLDNSPLHF TRBJ1-6 NA NA TRBV4-3
TGTGCCTGGCTTAGTACTAGCGGGAAGAGAAATGAGCAGTTCTTC CAWLSTSGKRNEQFF TRBJ2-1 NA TRBD2 TRBV30
TGTGCCAGCAGCCCCCCAGGGGGCGAGAACGGTGGCTACACCTTC CASSPPGGENGGYTF TRBJ1-2 NA TRBD1 TRBV6-5
TGTGCCATCAGTGACTTGACAGATCAGCCCCAGCATTTT CAISDLTDQPQHF TRBJ1-5 NA NA TRBV10-3
TGTGCCTCTCCCGCCGGGACTAGCGGGAAGGAGCCCCAGTACTTC CASPAGTSGKEPQYF TRBJ2-5 few TRBD2 TRBV30
TGTGCCAGCAGCGCCCAAGTCAGGGACACCGGGGAGCTGTTTTTT CASSAQVRDTGELFF TRBJ2-2 NA NA TRBV9
TGTGCCAGCAGCCCAACTAGCGGGAGGAGCACAGATACGCAGTATTTT CASSPTSGRSTDTQYF TRBJ2-3 NA TRBD2 TRBV5-4
TGTGCCAGCAGCCAATCGGGTCTAGCCAAAAACATTCAGTACTTC CASSQSGLAKNIQYF TRBJ2-4 NA NA TRBV3-1/TRBV3-2
TGTGCCAGCAGTCCTACAGGGTCATCCGGCAATGAGCAGTTCTTC CASSPTGSSGNEQFF TRBJ2-1 NA NA TRBV27
TGCGCCAGCAGCGCGGAACGGTATGGCTACACCTTC CASSAERYGYTF TRBJ1-2 few NA TRBV5-1
TGTGCCACCAGTGGGGCGGAGGGCTACTATGGCTACACCTTC CATSGAEGYYGYTF TRBJ1-2 once NA TRBV24-1
TGTGCCAGCAGCACCCCCGACAGGGTGGGCGAGCAGTACTTC CASSTPDRVGEQYF TRBJ2-7 NA TRBD1 TRBV7-9
TGTGCCAGCAGCCCTGGGACAGGGGATTTTGGAAACACCATATATTTT CASSPGTGDFGNTIYF TRBJ1-3 once TRBD1 TRBV5-5
TGTGCCTGGAGTATATCCGGCGAGCAGTACTTC CAWSISGEQYF TRBJ2-7 NA NA TRBV30
TGTGCCAGCAGCTTCGGGGTATCGAACACCGGGGAGCTGTTTTTT CASSFGVSNTGELFF TRBJ2-2 NA NA TRBV5-8
TGTGCCAGCAGTTCCGGGACAGGGCGATACGAGCAGTACTTC CASSSGTGRYEQYF TRBJ2-7 NA TRBD1 TRBV27
TGTGCCAGTAGTATACAGGGATATAGCAATCAGCCCCAGCATTTT CASSIQGYSNQPQHF TRBJ1-5 NA NA TRBV19
TGTGCCAGCAGTGTCCCGGGACAGGGAGTCGATGGCTACACCTTC CASSVPGQGVDGYTF TRBJ1-2 few TRBD1 TRBV28
TGTGCCAGCAGTTCAGGGACAGGACTGAATGAAAAACTGTTTTTT CASSSGTGLNEKLFF TRBJ1-4 NA TRBD1 TRBV27
TGTGCCAGCAGTCGGTTAAAGGAGGGAGGGAGCACAGATACGCAGTATTTT CASSRLKEGGSTDTQYF TRBJ2-3 once TRBD2 TRBV2
TGTGCCAGCAGCGCCGGGGGGGACTATGGCTACACCTTC CASSAGGDYGYTF TRBJ1-2 NA NA TRBV7-9
TGCGCCAGCAGCCTCGAGAAGACCCAGTACTTC CASSLEKTQYF TRBJ2-5 NA NA TRBV4-1
TGTGCCAGCAGCTTGGAATCTAGCGGGAGGGGAGAGCTGTTTTTT CASSLESSGRGELFF TRBJ2-2 NA TRBD2 TRBV5-8
TGTGCCACCATGGGCACAGACTCCTACGAGCAGTACTTC CATMGTDSYEQYF TRBJ2-7 once NA TRBV24-1
TGTGCCAGCAGCGATGCCCGCAGACTTGGACAGCCCTACGAGCAGTACTTC CASSDARRLGQPYEQYF TRBJ2-7 NA NA TRBV5-5
TGTGCCACCCAGGGACTAGCAGTCGTGGGCAATGAGCAGTTCTTC CATQGLAVVGNEQFF TRBJ2-1 few TRBD2 TRBV10-3
TGCGCCAGCAGTCGATTAACAGGGCGGTTTTCTAATGAAAAACTGTTTTTT CASSRLTGRFSNEKLFF TRBJ1-4 NA NA TRBV4-1
TGTGCCAGCAGCTCGGGACTAGATCCCTACGAGCAGTACTTC CASSSGLDPYEQYF TRBJ2-7 NA TRBD2 TRBV13
TGTGCCAGCAGCAAGTCGTTAGGACAGGGGTCCTACGAGCAGTACTTC CASSKSLGQGSYEQYF TRBJ2-7 NA TRBD1 TRBV13
TGTGCCAGCAGCTTAAAGACAGGGGGCCTAGGCTACACCTTC CASSLKTGGLGYTF TRBJ1-2 few TRBD1 TRBV7-2
TGCAGCGCCTGGACGGGACAGGTGAACACTGAAGCTTTCTTT CSAWTGQVNTEAFF TRBJ1-1 few TRBD1 TRBV29-1
TGTGCCAGTAGTATTGGATTTGCCGGGACACAGAACACTGAAGCTTTCTTT CASSIGFAGTQNTEAFF TRBJ1-1 NA NA TRBV19
TGCGCCAGCAGGTTTCTAGCGGGCAATGAGCAGTTCTTC CASRFLAGNEQFF TRBJ2-1 NA TRBD2 TRBV5-1
TGTGCCAGCAGTTTATCAAGAGGGAACCAGCCCCAGCATTTT CASSLSRGNQPQHF TRBJ1-5 NA NA TRBV28
TGTGCCTGGGACAGGGGGAACACTGAAGCTTTCTTT CAWDRGNTEAFF TRBJ1-1 NA TRBD1 TRBV30
TGTGCCAGCAGTTACCTGGGGACAGGGCGATACGAGCAGTACTTC CASSYLGTGRYEQYF TRBJ2-7 few TRBD1 TRBV6-5
TGTGCCAGCAGCTTAGAGGGGACTAGCGGGAGTATAAGCACAGATACGCAGTATTTT CASSLEGTSGSISTDTQYF TRBJ2-3 NA TRBD2 TRBV7-3
TGTGCCACCAGTGAAACGGGACAGAGATATGGCTACACCTTC CATSETGQRYGYTF TRBJ1-2 NA TRBD1 TRBV24-1
TGCGCCAGCAGCCAAGAGGACAGGCGACACTACGAGCAGTACTTC CASSQEDRRHYEQYF TRBJ2-7 few TRBD1 TRBV4-3